Included here is one TCR beta chain sequence, with context. The target antigen is unknown. TCRdb passed the multiplex PCR reads through MiXCR, listing each CDR3 protein once. Of 200,000 or so distinct CDR3 sequences listed, 31% were seen once; the top ten hold 4.3%. The data stem from a study of breast tumors, draining lymph nodes, adjacent tissues. Broader study findings: Compared with basal-like, luminal-like tumors shared significantly more repertoire with nontumor tissue. Tumor TCR diversity was below lymph nodes but above nontumor tissue. Data only fit, rather than demonstrated, lymph node origin of most tumor T cells.

Axillary draining lymph nodes of breast cancer patients supplied the node samples. The material sequenced was axillary lymph node tissue. The receptor's source is a female donor with breast cancer. Some clones in this sample may be carry-over from other donors' samples.

The DNA of the CDR3 is TGTGCCAGCAGCAGTTGGCTGGGGACAGGGGTAAACACTGAAGCTTTCTTT. This sequence encodes CASSSWLGTGVNTEAFF. This sequence joins TRBV13 and TRBJ1-1, with TRBD1 matching 10 bases. The CDR3 contains 17 residues. V dropped 5 bases and J dropped 2; count of bases not matched to a gene: 11. Germline assignment: CDR1 PRHDT and CDR2 FYEKMQ (reference sequence).